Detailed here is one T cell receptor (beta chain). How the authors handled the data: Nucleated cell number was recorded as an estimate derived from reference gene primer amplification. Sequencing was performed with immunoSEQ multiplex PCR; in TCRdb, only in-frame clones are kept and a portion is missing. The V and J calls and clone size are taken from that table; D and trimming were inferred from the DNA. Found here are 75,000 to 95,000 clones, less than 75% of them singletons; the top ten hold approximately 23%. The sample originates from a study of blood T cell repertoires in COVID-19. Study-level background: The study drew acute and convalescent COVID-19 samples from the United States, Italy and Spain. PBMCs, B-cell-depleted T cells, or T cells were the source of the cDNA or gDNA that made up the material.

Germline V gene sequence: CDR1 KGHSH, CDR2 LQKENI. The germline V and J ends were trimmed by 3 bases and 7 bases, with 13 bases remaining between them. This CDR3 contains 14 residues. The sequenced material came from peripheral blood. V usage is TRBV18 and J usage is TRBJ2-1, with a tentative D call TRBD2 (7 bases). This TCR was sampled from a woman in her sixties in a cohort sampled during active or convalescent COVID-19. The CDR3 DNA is TGTGCCAGCTCACCCGCGGGGGCTAAGAATGAGCAGTTCTTC. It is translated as CASSPAGAKNEQFF.